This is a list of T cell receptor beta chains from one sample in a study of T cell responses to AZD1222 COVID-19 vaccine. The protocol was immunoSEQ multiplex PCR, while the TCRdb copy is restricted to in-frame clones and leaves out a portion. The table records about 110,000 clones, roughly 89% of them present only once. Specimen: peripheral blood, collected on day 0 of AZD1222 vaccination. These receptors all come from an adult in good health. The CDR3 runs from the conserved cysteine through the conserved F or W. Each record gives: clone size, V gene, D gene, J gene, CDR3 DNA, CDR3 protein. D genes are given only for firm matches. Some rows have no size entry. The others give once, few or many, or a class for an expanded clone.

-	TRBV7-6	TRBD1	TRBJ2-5	TGTGCCAGCAGCTTATTCCGGACAGGGGGCGCGGTGACCCAGTACTTC	CASSLFRTGGAVTQYF
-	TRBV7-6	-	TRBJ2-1	TGTGCCAGCAGCCCCGGACTGGTCTCCTACAATGAGCAGTTCTTC	CASSPGLVSYNEQFF
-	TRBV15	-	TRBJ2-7	TGTGCCACCAGCCTAGAGAGGGTGTTGAATCGAGACTACGAGCAGTACTTC	CATSLERVLNRDYEQYF
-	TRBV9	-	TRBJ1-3	TGTGCCAGCAGCGGGGGACGGGGAAACACCATATATTTT	CASSGGRGNTIYF
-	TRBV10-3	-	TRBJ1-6	TGTGCCATCACCGATGGGGGGCCACCCCTCCACTTT	CAITDGGPPLHF
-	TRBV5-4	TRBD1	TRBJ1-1	TGTGCCAGCACCTTAGACAGGGCAGTTGAAGCTTTCTTT	CASTLDRAVEAFF
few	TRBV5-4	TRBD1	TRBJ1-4	TGTGCCAGCAGCCACCGACAGGGAGGTGTTGAAAAACTGTTTTTT	CASSHRQGGVEKLFF
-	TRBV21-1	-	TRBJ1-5	TGTGCCAGCGGTCGACGGATCAATCAGCCCCAGCATTTT	CASGRRINQPQHF
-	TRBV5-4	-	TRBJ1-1	TGTGCCAGCAGCTTTCAGGGAGGGACTGAAGCTTTCTTT	CASSFQGGTEAFF
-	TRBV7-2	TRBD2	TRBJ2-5	TGTGCCAGCAGCCCGACCTCCAGACTAGCGGGGGACCAAGAGACCCAGTACTTC	CASSPTSRLAGDQETQYF
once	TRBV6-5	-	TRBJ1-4	TGTGCCAGCAGTTATGGAGGGGGTGTGGGTAGTGAAAAACTGTTTTTT	CASSYGGGVGSEKLFF
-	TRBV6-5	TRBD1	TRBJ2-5	TGTGCCAGCAGCACCGGGACAGGACCGCAAGAGACCCAGTACTTC	CASSTGTGPQETQYF
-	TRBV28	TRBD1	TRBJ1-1	TGTGCCAGCGTAGGGGCAGGGGGCGCGAACACTGAAGCTTTCTTT	CASVGAGGANTEAFF
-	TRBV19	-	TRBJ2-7	TGTGCCAGTAGCCATCAGAGAGCCTACGAGCAGTACTTC	CASSHQRAYEQYF
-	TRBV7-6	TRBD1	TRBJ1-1	TGTGCCAGCACCCAGGCCCCGGACAGGTACAATGAAGCTTTCTTT	CASTQAPDRYNEAFF
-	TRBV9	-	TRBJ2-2	TGTGCCAGCAGCGTAGCTGGGACCGGGGAGCTGTTTTTT	CASSVAGTGELFF
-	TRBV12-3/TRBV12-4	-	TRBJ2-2	TGTGCCAGCAGTTTCTTGCTGTCCGGGGAGCTGTTTTTT	CASSFLLSGELFF
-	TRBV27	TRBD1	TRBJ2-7	TGTGCCAGCAGGCTGACAGGGACCTACGAGCAGTACTTC	CASRLTGTYEQYF
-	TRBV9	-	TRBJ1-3	TGTGCCAGCAGCCCCCGACCATCTGGAAACACCATATATTTT	CASSPRPSGNTIYF
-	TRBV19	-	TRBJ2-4	TGTGCCAGTAGCTCCGGGACGACGAACATTCAGTACTTC	CASSSGTTNIQYF
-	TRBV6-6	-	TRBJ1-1	TGTGCCAGCAGTTACGGGGGCGACCGGGACACTGAAGCTTTCTTT	CASSYGGDRDTEAFF
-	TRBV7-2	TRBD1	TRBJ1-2	TGTGCCAGCAGCGTAATACAGGGGGCGGGTAATGGCTACACCTTC	CASSVIQGAGNGYTF
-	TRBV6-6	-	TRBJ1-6	TGTGCCAGCACCACTCGAGGGGGTTCCTATAATTCACCCCTCCACTTT	CASTTRGGSYNSPLHF
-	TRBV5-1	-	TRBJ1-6	TGCGCCAGCAGCACCGGGACAACCAATTCACCCCTCCACTTT	CASSTGTTNSPLHF
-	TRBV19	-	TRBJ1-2	TGTGCCAGTAGTAGCACGGGGAACTATGGCTACACCTTC	CASSSTGNYGYTF
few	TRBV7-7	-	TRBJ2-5	TGTGCCAGCAGCCCTATCACAGCCAAACAGATATACCAAGAGACCCAGTACTTC	CASSPITAKQIYQETQYF
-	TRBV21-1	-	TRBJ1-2	TGTGCCAGCACCCCGGACAGGGGGCGTTTCGGCTACACCTTC	CASTPDRGRFGYTF
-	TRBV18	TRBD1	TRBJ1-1	TGTGCCAGCTCACCACCGGGACAGGGGAACACTGAAGCTTTCTTT	CASSPPGQGNTEAFF
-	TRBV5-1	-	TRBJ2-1	TGCGCCAGCAGCGACTCGGGGATGACCTACAATGAGCAGTTCTTC	CASSDSGMTYNEQFF
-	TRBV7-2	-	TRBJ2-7	TGTGCCAGCAGCTTTACAGGCCGCCGTTACGAGCAGTACTTC	CASSFTGRRYEQYF
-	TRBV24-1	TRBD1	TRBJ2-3	TGTGCCACCAGTGAGACAGGGTGGGCAGATACGCAGTATTTT	CATSETGWADTQYF
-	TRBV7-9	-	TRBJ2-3	TGTGCCAGCAGCTTAGAAAGGGGGGCGAGAGATACGCAGTATTTT	CASSLERGARDTQYF
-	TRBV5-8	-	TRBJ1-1	TGTGCCAGCAGCTTGGGGATCGGGGGTTTTAGAACTGAAGCTTTCTTT	CASSLGIGGFRTEAFF